The 7 T cell receptor beta chains given below trace back to one sample, sequenced in a study of shared clonotypes between healthy human individuals. Some clones are missing from TCRdb's copy, which holds only in-frame ones; the method was immunoSEQ multiplex PCR. Here the sample spans 2 million to 2.5 million clones, 95% being singletons. Sequenced: naive CD4+ T cells sorted from blood. As for subset: CD45RA+ positively selected. These receptors came from a man between 18 and 29 years old in good health.

The chain recombines TRBV5-8 with TRBJ2-2; 7 positions agree with TRBD2. The CDR3 contains 17 residues. The J segment lost 2 bases and the V segment lost 4 bases, leaving 11 bases of the junction unmatched. The germline V gene encodes CDR1 SGHTS and CDR2 YDEGEE. The CDR3 bases are TGTGCCAGCAGCCGGGGGGTATCCGCCTTAAACACCGGGGAGCTGTTTTTT. Its translation: CASSRGVSALNTGELFF.

The chain uses TRBV30 and TRBJ2-1; D ambiguous. V shed 1 base and J shed 0 bases, with 10 bases lying between them. The CDR3 length is 15 residues. Germline CDR1 GTSNPN, CDR2 SVGIG (reference sequence). CDR3 nucleotides: TGTGCCTGGAGTGGTCTAACCAGCTCCTACAATGAGCAGTTCTTC. It codes for CAWSGLTSSYNEQFF.

This rearrangement joins TRBV15 to TRBJ2-7; D may be TRBD1 (5 bases). The CDR3 has 15 amino acids. The V end lost 2 bases, the J end lost 2 bases, and 13 bases lay between the germline ends. In germline, CDR1 is LNHNV, CDR2 YYDKDF (reference sequence). The CDR3 protein is CATSRTGPGTYEQYF. The CDR3 DNA reads TGTGCCACCAGCAGAACAGGTCCTGGAACCTACGAGCAGTACTTC.

The J gene is TRBJ2-7, the V gene TRBV7-2; D possibly corresponds to TRBD2 (6 bases). Between the trimmed V and J ends, which lost 0 bases and 0 bases, there was a span of 12 bases. The CDR3 spans 16 residues. CDR1 is SGHTA and CDR2 is FQGNSA in the germline V gene. CDR3 nucleotides: TGTGCCAGCAGCTTAGCGGGAACTAGCATCTCCTACGAGCAGTACTTC. This codes for CASSLAGTSISYEQYF.

The chain joins TRBV11-3 to TRBJ2-7, with D unresolved. Trimming removed 5 bases from V and 4 bases from J, with 15 bases in between. Germline V CDR1 and CDR2: SGHNT, YENEEA. The CDR3 spans 14 residues. The CDR3 region has the DNA TGTGCCAGCAGCCCCGGCCGGGCGCAATACGAGCAGTACTTC. It codes for CASSPGRAQYEQYF.

In its sample, this clone was seen once. The chain is built from TRBV27 and TRBJ2-7, with a possible D match to TRBD1 (5 bases). Germline V gene sequence: CDR1 MNHEY, CDR2 SMNVEV (reference sequence). The V gene lost 4 bases and the J gene lost 7 bases, with 8 bases spanning the gap. The CDR3 consists of 11 residues. The CDR3 region is CASSSSGEQYF. The CDR3 bases are TGTGCCAGCAGTTCCTCAGGGGAGCAGTACTTC.

The V call is TRBV10-3, the J call TRBJ1-1; tentatively, D is TRBD1 (6 bases). V was trimmed by 7 bases and J by 7 bases, leaving 13 bases between them. Germline V gene lookup returns CDR1 ENHRY and CDR2 SYGVKD. The CDR3 totals 12 residues. The CDR3 loop reads CAIITGSLEAFF. The CDR3 DNA reads as TGTGCCATCATAACAGGGTCCCTTGAAGCTTTCTTT.